Listed below are T cell receptor beta chains from one sample, sequenced in a study of shared clonotypes between healthy human individuals. The method was immunoSEQ multiplex PCR; TCRdb's version includes in-frame clones alone and lacks a portion of them. The repertoire holds about 2.1 million clones, roughly 93% seen once, with about 1.7% in the top ten. The sequencing input was naive CD8+ T cells from PBMCs. The receptors here all came from a man aged 18 to 29 in good health. Some clones in this sample may be carry-over from other donors' samples. CDR3s include the opening cysteine and the closing phenylalanine or tryptophan. D genes are given only for firm matches.

j_call v_call d_call cdr3_aa cdr3_nt
TRBJ2-3 TRBV29-1 - CSVVGGYTDTQYF TGCAGCGTTGTAGGCGGTTACACAGATACGCAGTATTTT
TRBJ1-1 TRBV19 - CASSPRTTMNTEAFF TGTGCCAGTAGTCCTCGGACCACAATGAACACTGAAGCTTTCTTT
TRBJ2-5 TRBV12-1 - CASSFSGEGQETQYF TGTGCCAGCAGCTTTTCGGGGGAGGGCCAGGAGACCCAGTACTTC
TRBJ2-5 TRBV7-2 - CASSLALTMLGETQYF TGTGCCAGCAGCTTAGCACTCACCATGCTTGGCGAGACCCAGTACTTC
TRBJ1-1 TRBV30 TRBD1 CAWSAGTGWTEAFF TGTGCCTGGAGCGCCGGGACAGGGTGGACTGAAGCTTTCTTT
TRBJ2-2 TRBV7-2 - CASWGRDTGELFF TGTGCCAGCTGGGGGCGCGACACCGGGGAGCTGTTTTTT
TRBJ1-2 TRBV4-1 - CASSQAREASYGYTF TGCGCCAGCAGCCAAGCCAGGGAGGCGAGCTATGGCTACACCTTC
TRBJ2-3 TRBV27 TRBD2 CASSLGTSGPTDTQYF TGTGCCAGCAGTTTGGGGACTAGCGGACCCACAGATACGCAGTATTTT
TRBJ2-7 TRBV19 TRBD2 CASSLDGPSGFYEQYF TGTGCCAGTAGTCTCGACGGCCCTAGCGGGTTCTACGAGCAGTACTTC
TRBJ2-5 TRBV5-1 - CASSLETKETQYF TGCGCCAGCAGCTTGGAGACAAAAGAGACCCAGTACTTC